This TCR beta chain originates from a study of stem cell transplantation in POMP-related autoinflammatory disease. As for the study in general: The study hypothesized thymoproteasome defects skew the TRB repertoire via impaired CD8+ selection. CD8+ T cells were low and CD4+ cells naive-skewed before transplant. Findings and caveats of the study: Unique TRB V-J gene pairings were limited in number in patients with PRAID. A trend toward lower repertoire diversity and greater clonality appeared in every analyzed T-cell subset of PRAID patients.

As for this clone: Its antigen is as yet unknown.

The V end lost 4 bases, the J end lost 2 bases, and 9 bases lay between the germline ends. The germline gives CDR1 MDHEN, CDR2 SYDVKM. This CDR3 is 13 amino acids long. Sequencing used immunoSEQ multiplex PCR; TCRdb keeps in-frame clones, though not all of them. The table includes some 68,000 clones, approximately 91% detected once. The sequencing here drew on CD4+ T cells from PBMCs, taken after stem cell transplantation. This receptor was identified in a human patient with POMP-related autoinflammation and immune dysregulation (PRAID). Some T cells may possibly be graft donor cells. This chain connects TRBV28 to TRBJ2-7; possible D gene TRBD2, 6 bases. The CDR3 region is CASSWRGAYEQYV. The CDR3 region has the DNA TGTGCCAGCAGTTGGAGGGGTGCCTACGAGCAGTACGTC.